Sequencing of this T cell receptor beta chain was carried out in a study of blood T cell repertoires in COVID-19. Sequenced by immunoSEQ multiplex PCR; TCRdb stores in-frame clones only, minus some. Here the sample spans 150,000 to 200,000 clones, about 77% being singletons. In the case of this clone: The same CDR3 arises from other DNA sequences in this sample as well.

V dropped 6 bases and J dropped 2 bases, with 11 bases sitting between them. The CDR3 consists of 13 residues. Germline values: CDR1 SQVTM, CDR2 ANQGSEA. The sequencing sample was made of peripheral blood. The sequence was collected from a woman of 80 years or more with active or convalescent COVID-19. V usage is TRBV29-1 and J usage is TRBJ1-5; possible D gene TRBD1, 5 bases. The CDR3 nucleotides are TGCAGCGTGGGGGGAGGAGGCAATCAGCCCCAGCATTTT. As protein: CSVGGGGNQPQHF. Drawing the rest from reference TRBV29-1 and TRBJ1-5, the complete variable domain is SAVISQKPSRDICQRGTSLTIQCQVDSQVTMMFWYRQQPGQSLTLIATANQGSEATYESGFVIDKFPISRPNLTFSTLTVSNMSPEDSSIYLCSVGGGGNQPQHFGDGTRLSIL.